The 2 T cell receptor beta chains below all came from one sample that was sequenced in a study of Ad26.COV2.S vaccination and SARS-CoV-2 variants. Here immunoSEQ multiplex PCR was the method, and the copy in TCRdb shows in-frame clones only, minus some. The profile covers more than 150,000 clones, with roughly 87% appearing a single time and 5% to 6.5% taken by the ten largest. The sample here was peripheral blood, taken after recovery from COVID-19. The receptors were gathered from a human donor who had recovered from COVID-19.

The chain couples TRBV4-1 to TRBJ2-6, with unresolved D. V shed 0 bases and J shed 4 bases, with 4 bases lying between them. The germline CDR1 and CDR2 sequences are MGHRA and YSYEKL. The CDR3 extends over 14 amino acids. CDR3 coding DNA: TGCGCCAGCAGCCAAGATAGCGGGGCCAACGTCCTGACTTTC. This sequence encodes CASSQDSGANVLTF.

The CDR3 bases are TGTGCCAGCAGTTTAAGCGGGACAGGTTACTACACAGATACGCAGTATTTT. Its translation is CASSLSGTGYYTDTQYF. The V call is TRBV28, the J call TRBJ2-3; tentative D call: TRBD1 (8 bases). This CDR3 region has 17 residues. The V end was cut by 2 bases, the J end by 2 bases, with 17 bases between. In germline, CDR1 is MDHEN, CDR2 SYDVKM. Using reference TRBV28 and TRBJ2-3 for the parts outside the CDR3, the full variable domain is DVKVTQSSRYLVKRTGEKVFLECVQDMDHENMFWYRQDPGLGLRLIYFSYDVKMKEKGDIPEGYSVSREKKERFSLILESASTNQTSMYLCASSLSGTGYYTDTQYFGPGTRLTVL.